The entry that follows covers one T cell receptor beta chain sequence. TCRdb's table, derived via immunoSEQ multiplex PCR, lists solely in-frame clones and lacks some. The profile covers a few hundred thousand clones, with approximately 83% appearing a single time and over 1.5% taken by the ten largest. The sample belongs to a study of blood T cell repertoires in COVID-19. This CDR3 contains 13 residues. Germline V gives CDR1 MDHEN, CDR2 SYDVKM. The trim removed 8 bases at V and 1 base at J, leaving 4 bases unmatched. The rearrangement joins TRBV28 to TRBJ2-7, with 8 bases identical to TRBD1. The receptor was derived from a woman aged 45-65 years who had recovered from COVID-19. Material: PBMCs or T cells enriched from blood (not recorded which). Here the CDR3 reads CASRTGQSYEQYF. DNA for the CDR3: TGTGCCAGCCGGACAGGGCAGTCCTACGAGCAGTACTTC.